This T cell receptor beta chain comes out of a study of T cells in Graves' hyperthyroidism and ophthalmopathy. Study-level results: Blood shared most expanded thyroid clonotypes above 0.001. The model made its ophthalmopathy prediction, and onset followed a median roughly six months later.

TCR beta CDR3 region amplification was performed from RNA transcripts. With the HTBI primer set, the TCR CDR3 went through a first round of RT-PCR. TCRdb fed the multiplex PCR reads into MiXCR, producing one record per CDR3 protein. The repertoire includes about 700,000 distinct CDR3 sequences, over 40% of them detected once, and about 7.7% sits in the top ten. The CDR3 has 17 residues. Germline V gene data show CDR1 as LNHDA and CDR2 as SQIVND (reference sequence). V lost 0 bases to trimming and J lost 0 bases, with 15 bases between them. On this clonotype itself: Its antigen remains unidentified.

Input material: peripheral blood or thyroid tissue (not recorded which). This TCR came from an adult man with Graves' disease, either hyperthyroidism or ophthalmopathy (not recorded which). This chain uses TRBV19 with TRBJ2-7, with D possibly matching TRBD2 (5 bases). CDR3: CASSIDLSGSSSYEQYF. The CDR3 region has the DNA TGTGCCAGTAGTATAGATCTCAGCGGTTCTAGCTCCTACGAGCAGTACTTC.